This T cell receptor beta chain emerged from a study of response to subunit inactivated influenza vaccine. CDR1 and CDR2 (germline): SGHRS, YFSETQ. The V gene lost 0 bases and the J gene lost 2 bases, with 6 bases spanning the gap. The CDR3 is 13 residues long. TCRdb fed the RT-PCR reads into MiXCR, producing one record per CDR3 protein. The data show 170,000 or so distinct CDR3 sequences, about 11% seen once. As to this clonotype: As yet, its antigen is unknown.

Study-wide findings and caveats: After each seasonal influenza vaccination, few new T cells are recruited, the authors suggested.

This clonotype was sampled from a man aged 50 to 69 who received an inactivated influenza vaccine. The specimen comprised CD8+ T cells sorted from PBMCs, sampled around 2 years after vaccination. The chain uses TRBV5-1 and TRBJ2-7; D is ambiguous. The CDR3 DNA is TGCGCCAGCAGCTTGGTTCCAGCCTACGAGCAGTACTTC. The encoded protein is CASSLVPAYEQYF.